The clone carrying this T cell receptor (beta chain) was seen at least ten times. Antigen unknown. Using its own MiXCR run on the 5' RACE reads, TCRdb lists one record per CDR3 protein. Of some 100,000 distinct CDR3 sequences in the sample, 5.9% were seen once. The sample originates from a study of identical twins. Points from the study as a whole: Conclusions rested on cross-sectional statistics rather than following the same donors.

The length of the CDR3 is 15 residues. V was pared by 5 bases and J by 3 bases, with 16 bases between. Germline V gene sequence: CDR1 KGHSH, CDR2 LQKENI. Everyone who gave samples was a healthy Caucasian. The specimen sequenced was memory T cells sorted from blood. The clonotype originates from a woman aged 45-65 years in good health. The chain links TRBV18 to TRBJ1-1; D is perhaps TRBD1 (6 bases). The CDR3 loop reads CASSYKGGRDTEAFF. CDR3 in DNA: TGTGCCAGCTCATACAAGGGGGGGCGCGACACTGAAGCTTTCTTT.